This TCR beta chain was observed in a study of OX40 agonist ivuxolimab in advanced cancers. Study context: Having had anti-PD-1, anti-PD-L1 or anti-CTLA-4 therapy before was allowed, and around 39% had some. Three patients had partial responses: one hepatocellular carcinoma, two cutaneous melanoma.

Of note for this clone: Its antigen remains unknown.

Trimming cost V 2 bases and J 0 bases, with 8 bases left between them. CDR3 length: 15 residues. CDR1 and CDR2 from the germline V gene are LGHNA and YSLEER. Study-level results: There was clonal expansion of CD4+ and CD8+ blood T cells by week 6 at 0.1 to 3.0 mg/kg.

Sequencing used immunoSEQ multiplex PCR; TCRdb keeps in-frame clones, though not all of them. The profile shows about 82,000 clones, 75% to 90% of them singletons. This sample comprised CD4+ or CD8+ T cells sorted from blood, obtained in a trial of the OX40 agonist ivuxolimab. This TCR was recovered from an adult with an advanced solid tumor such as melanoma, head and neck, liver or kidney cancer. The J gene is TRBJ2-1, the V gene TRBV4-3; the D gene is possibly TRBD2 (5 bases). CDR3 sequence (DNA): TGCGCCAGCAGCCAACAAGCGGTCTCCTACAATGAGCAGTTCTTC. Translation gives CASSQQAVSYNEQFF.